Sequencing of this TCR beta chain was carried out in a study of early T cells in non-severe SARS-CoV-2 infection. CDR3 length equals 14 residues. V trimming: 6 bases; J trimming: 2 bases; junction bases outside the gene matches: 5. Germline assignment: CDR1 DFQATT and CDR2 SNEGSKA (reference sequence). Individual cDNA molecules were tagged with unique molecular identifiers, the study reported. One entry per CDR3 protein results from TCRdb running MiXCR on the 5' RACE reads. The sample consists of tens of thousands of distinct CDR3 sequences, 9.5% of them appearing once. Notes on this clonotype: Its antigen is currently unknown.

General study results and limits: There was a bias toward anti-spike CD8 responses in VDJdb matching, which missed private and CD4 specificities.

The receptor comes from an adult who was a healthcare worker with PCR-confirmed SARS-CoV-2 infection or an uninfected control (not recorded which). The genes are TRBV20-1 and TRBJ2-3, with 10 bases identical to TRBD2. Sequencing was carried out using whole blood. The CDR3 here is CSAWTSGTTDTQYF. The CDR3 DNA reads TGCAGTGCCTGGACTAGCGGTACCACAGATACGCAGTATTTT.